The rows below give T cell receptor beta chains drawn from one sample of a study of OX40 agonist ivuxolimab in advanced cancers. TCRdb keeps only in-frame clones here, not all; method: immunoSEQ multiplex PCR. The sample records under 90,000 clones, approximately 85% being singletons. This material consisted of CD4+ or CD8+ T cells sorted from blood, taken in a trial of the OX40 agonist ivuxolimab. These receptors were taken from an adult with an advanced solid tumor such as melanoma, head and neck, liver or kidney cancer. Both conserved end residues are part of each CDR3. The order of the fields is V gene, clone size, D gene, J gene, CDR3 DNA, CDR3 protein. The D gene is left open where the match is weak. Clone size is stated in some rows and not others, as once, few, many or a class when expanded.

V gene: TRBV7-2; clone size: once; D gene: -; J gene: TRBJ1-2; CDR3 DNA: TGTGCCAGCAGCTTAAACTTTGGCTACACCTTC; CDR3 protein: CASSLNFGYTF
V gene: TRBV6-6; clone size: -; D gene: -; J gene: TRBJ2-5; CDR3 DNA: TGTGCCAGCACTCAGGGGGAGACCCAGTACTTC; CDR3 protein: CASTQGETQYF
V gene: TRBV11-2; clone size: few; D gene: TRBD2; J gene: TRBJ2-7; CDR3 DNA: TGTGCCAGCAGCTTAGGTAGCGGGGGGACTTACGAGCAGTACTTC; CDR3 protein: CASSLGSGGTYEQYF
V gene: TRBV4-1; clone size: -; D gene: -; J gene: TRBJ1-2; CDR3 DNA: TGCGCCAGCAGCCAACAGGGCCAGAGGCTCGACTATGGCTACACCTTC; CDR3 protein: CASSQQGQRLDYGYTF
V gene: TRBV2; clone size: once; D gene: TRBD1; J gene: TRBJ2-1; CDR3 DNA: TGTGCCAGCAGTAGACAGGGGGCTTCGGGTAACAATGAGCAGTTCTTC; CDR3 protein: CASSRQGASGNNEQFF
V gene: TRBV5-6; clone size: -; D gene: TRBD2; J gene: TRBJ2-3; CDR3 DNA: TGTGCCAGCAGCTCAATAGCGGGAGGGCCGGCAGATACGCAGTATTTT; CDR3 protein: CASSSIAGGPADTQYF
V gene: TRBV6-1; clone size: once; D gene: -; J gene: TRBJ2-1; CDR3 DNA: TGTGCCAGCACAGGGGGGCGCGTAAGCAGGGGTGAGCAGTTCTTC; CDR3 protein: CASTGGRVSRGEQFF
V gene: TRBV20-1; clone size: -; D gene: -; J gene: TRBJ1-2; CDR3 DNA: TGCAGTGCGAAGGGCTACTATGGCTACACCTTC; CDR3 protein: CSAKGYYGYTF
V gene: TRBV5-1; clone size: -; D gene: -; J gene: TRBJ2-2; CDR3 DNA: TGCGCCAGCAGACTGGAACAGGGTTTCGCAACCGGGGAGCTGTTTTTT; CDR3 protein: CASRLEQGFATGELFF
V gene: TRBV28; clone size: -; D gene: -; J gene: TRBJ1-2; CDR3 DNA: TGTGCCAGCAGTCCGACCCGCTGGAACTATGGCTACACCTTC; CDR3 protein: CASSPTRWNYGYTF
V gene: TRBV15; clone size: -; D gene: TRBD2; J gene: TRBJ2-5; CDR3 DNA: TGTGCCACCAGCAGTAGGACCGGGACTAGCGGGAGGCCCCAAGGGGACCAGTACTTC; CDR3 protein: CATSSRTGTSGRPQGDQYF
V gene: TRBV28; clone size: -; D gene: TRBD1; J gene: TRBJ1-5; CDR3 DNA: TGTGCCAGCAGTCTCAGGGGGCGGAGCAATCAGCCCCAGCATTTT; CDR3 protein: CASSLRGRSNQPQHF
V gene: TRBV5-1; clone size: once; D gene: -; J gene: TRBJ2-5; CDR3 DNA: TGCGCCAGCATTGGTTTGGAGACCCAGTACTTC; CDR3 protein: CASIGLETQYF
V gene: TRBV6-1; clone size: few; D gene: TRBD1; J gene: TRBJ2-1; CDR3 DNA: TGTGCCACCACCCAGTTCCAGGGGGTATACAATGAGCAGTTCTTC; CDR3 protein: CATTQFQGVYNEQFF
V gene: TRBV12-5; clone size: -; D gene: TRBD1; J gene: TRBJ1-1; CDR3 DNA: TGTGCTAGTGGTCTCAGGGGGCGAGGAGTAGTGATGAACACTGAAGCTTTCTTT; CDR3 protein: CASGLRGRGVVMNTEAFF
V gene: TRBV7-6; clone size: -; D gene: TRBD1; J gene: TRBJ2-7; CDR3 DNA: TGTGCCAGCAGCTCCGGGCAGGGGACAGGGTTTTACGAGCAGTACTTC; CDR3 protein: CASSSGQGTGFYEQYF
V gene: TRBV5-1; clone size: -; D gene: -; J gene: TRBJ1-1; CDR3 DNA: TGCGCCAGCAGCTTGGTGCAGGGTGCAGGAAACACTGAAGCTTTCTTT; CDR3 protein: CASSLVQGAGNTEAFF
V gene: TRBV7-9; clone size: -; D gene: TRBD1; J gene: TRBJ2-7; CDR3 DNA: TGTGCCAGCAGCTTATTGACAGGGGAGCAGTACTTC; CDR3 protein: CASSLLTGEQYF
V gene: TRBV30; clone size: once; D gene: -; J gene: TRBJ2-7; CDR3 DNA: TGTGCCTGGAGTCTGGTCCTAAGGTACGAGCAGTACTTC; CDR3 protein: CAWSLVLRYEQYF
V gene: TRBV4-3; clone size: -; D gene: -; J gene: TRBJ2-5; CDR3 DNA: TGCGCCAGCAGCCAAGAGGAATTTGGGACCCCGTACCAAGAGACCCAGTACTTC; CDR3 protein: CASSQEEFGTPYQETQYF
V gene: TRBV4-3; clone size: -; D gene: TRBD1; J gene: TRBJ2-7; CDR3 DNA: TGCGCCAGCAGCCAAAACAGGGGGCTGGCCTACGAGCAGTACTTC; CDR3 protein: CASSQNRGLAYEQYF
V gene: TRBV4-2; clone size: -; D gene: TRBD1; J gene: TRBJ1-2; CDR3 DNA: TGTGCCAGCAGCCGCACCGGGACAGGTTATGGCTACACCTTC; CDR3 protein: CASSRTGTGYGYTF
V gene: TRBV18; clone size: -; D gene: -; J gene: TRBJ1-2; CDR3 DNA: TGTGCCAGCTCACCACCGGTCCGCCAGGGAGGCGGCTACACCTTC; CDR3 protein: CASSPPVRQGGGYTF
V gene: TRBV5-4; clone size: few; D gene: -; J gene: TRBJ1-4; CDR3 DNA: TGTGCCAGCAGCTTGGGTTCTTCAGGGGTCCAAAAACTGTTTTTT; CDR3 protein: CASSLGSSGVQKLFF
V gene: TRBV28; clone size: -; D gene: -; J gene: TRBJ2-2; CDR3 DNA: TGTGCCAGCAGGGTGGGGACCCTCCGGGGGGAGCTGTTTTTT; CDR3 protein: CASRVGTLRGELFF
V gene: TRBV29-1; clone size: -; D gene: TRBD1; J gene: TRBJ1-2; CDR3 DNA: TGCAGCTCCCGAGGGGGCGGAGATGGCTACACCTTC; CDR3 protein: CSSRGGGDGYTF
V gene: TRBV28; clone size: once; D gene: TRBD1; J gene: TRBJ2-7; CDR3 DNA: TGTGCCAGCACCCCGACAGGGTTCCCCTACGAGCAGTACTTC; CDR3 protein: CASTPTGFPYEQYF
V gene: TRBV28; clone size: -; D gene: -; J gene: TRBJ1-6; CDR3 DNA: TGTGCCAGCAGTTCAACAGGTGGTAATTCACCCCTCCACTTT; CDR3 protein: CASSSTGGNSPLHF
V gene: TRBV10-3; clone size: -; D gene: -; J gene: TRBJ2-3; CDR3 DNA: TGTGCCATCAGCGAGGTCAACGGGGATACGCAGTATTTT; CDR3 protein: CAISEVNGDTQYF
V gene: TRBV28; clone size: -; D gene: -; J gene: TRBJ2-7; CDR3 DNA: TGTGCCAGCAAGAAGAATTCCTACGAGCAGTACTTC; CDR3 protein: CASKKNSYEQYF
V gene: TRBV5-1; clone size: -; D gene: TRBD1; J gene: TRBJ1-5; CDR3 DNA: TGCGCCAGGGCGGGACAGATTTATAGCAATCAGCCCCAGCATTTT; CDR3 protein: CARAGQIYSNQPQHF
V gene: TRBV4-1; clone size: few; D gene: -; J gene: TRBJ1-5; CDR3 DNA: TGCGCCAGCAGCCAAGTCAGAGGGAAGCCCCAGCATTTT; CDR3 protein: CASSQVRGKPQHF
V gene: TRBV28; clone size: -; D gene: -; J gene: TRBJ1-6; CDR3 DNA: TGTGCCAGCAGTGTGACGTTCTCACCCCTCCACTTT; CDR3 protein: CASSVTFSPLHF
V gene: TRBV7-2; clone size: -; D gene: -; J gene: TRBJ2-2; CDR3 DNA: TGTGCCAGCAGCTTAAAAACGACGACGTACGGGGAGCTGTTTTTT; CDR3 protein: CASSLKTTTYGELFF
V gene: TRBV28; clone size: -; D gene: -; J gene: TRBJ1-1; CDR3 DNA: TGTGCCAGCAGTTTACGAAACAGGGTAAACACTGAAGCTTTCTTT; CDR3 protein: CASSLRNRVNTEAFF